The following is a T cell receptor (beta chain) sequence with its context. Antigen: not known. The treatment here: oral pan-JAK inhibitor, 5-10 mg twice daily. Lesional scalp tissue (obtained by punch biopsy) and peripheral blood were collected from alopecia areata patients. cDNA prepared by RNA extraction and subsequent reverse transcription served as the template for sequencing. Sequencing used immunoSEQ multiplex PCR; TCRdb keeps in-frame clones, though not all of them. The sample records 150,000 to 200,000 clones, about 60% being singletons. This entry comes from a study of CD8+ T cells in alopecia areata. CDR1 GTSNPN and CDR2 SVGIG come from the germline V gene (reference sequence). Unmatched junction bases numbered 11, after V lost 8 bases and J lost 8 bases. This CDR3 has 12 amino acids. Study observations and caveats: Among the top 100, expanded CD8+ clones, as well as scalp clonality, were significantly decreased by tofacitinib. Against the mouse data, patients shared TCRs less clearly, possibly for HLA reasons.

The chain is built from TRBV30 and TRBJ1-2; 7 nucleotides line up with TRBD1. The clonotype originates from a human donor with alopecia areata. Sequences were derived from CD4+ T cells sorted from blood, sampled at week 4, from a patient treated with tofacitinib. The DNA for the CDR3 is TGTGCCCGGGACAGTTTATCCGTGGGCTACACCTTC. Translated: CARDSLSVGYTF.